This is a list of T cell receptor beta chains from one sample in a study of cytomegalovirus exposure and HLA in healthy donors. Assay: immunoSEQ multiplex PCR; the TCRdb copy retains only in-frame clones and omits some. This table has fewer than 200,000 clones, around nine tenths appearing once. Sequenced input: PBMCs. These receptors were taken from a woman in her twenties or thirties in good health and CMV-seronegative. Each CDR3 is given with its conserved first and last residue. D genes are given only for firm matches. Rows may omit the clone size; those that give it use once, few, many or a size class.

d_call: TRBD2; v_call: TRBV30; clone_size: NA; j_call: TRBJ2-4; cdr3_nt: TGTGCCTGGTCTCTCGGCGGGGGTCTAGCCAAAAACATTCAGTACTTC; cdr3_aa: CAWSLGGGLAKNIQYF
d_call: NA; v_call: TRBV5-4; clone_size: NA; j_call: TRBJ2-7; cdr3_nt: TGTGCCAGCAGCTTCGGGACACCTTCCGAGCAGTACTTC; cdr3_aa: CASSFGTPSEQYF
d_call: NA; v_call: TRBV7-2; clone_size: NA; j_call: TRBJ2-7; cdr3_nt: TGTGCCAGCAGCGGGGGGGCAGACGAGCAGTACTTC; cdr3_aa: CASSGGADEQYF
d_call: NA; v_call: TRBV19; clone_size: NA; j_call: TRBJ1-5; cdr3_nt: TGTGCCAGTAGTTCAGTGGCAGGATTCAATCAGCCCCAGCATTTT; cdr3_aa: CASSSVAGFNQPQHF
d_call: NA; v_call: TRBV10-3; clone_size: NA; j_call: TRBJ1-2; cdr3_nt: TGTGCCACGGCCAATCACGGGACACCTTATGGCTACACCTTC; cdr3_aa: CATANHGTPYGYTF
d_call: TRBD2; v_call: TRBV5-4; clone_size: NA; j_call: TRBJ2-7; cdr3_nt: TGTGCCAGCAGCAACCAGCGGGGCAGACTCTACGAGCAGTACTTC; cdr3_aa: CASSNQRGRLYEQYF
d_call: NA; v_call: TRBV2; clone_size: few; j_call: TRBJ1-1; cdr3_nt: TGTGCCAGCAACTACAGGGAGACGAACACTGAAGCTTTCTTT; cdr3_aa: CASNYRETNTEAFF
d_call: NA; v_call: TRBV13; clone_size: few; j_call: TRBJ1-1; cdr3_nt: TGTGCCAGCAGCCTGGGACACTCGAACACTGAAGCTTTCTTT; cdr3_aa: CASSLGHSNTEAFF
d_call: NA; v_call: TRBV28; clone_size: NA; j_call: TRBJ1-5; cdr3_nt: TGTGCCAGCAGTTTGAGTGGGGGGGGCCAGCAGCCCCAGCATTTT; cdr3_aa: CASSLSGGGQQPQHF
d_call: NA; v_call: TRBV27; clone_size: NA; j_call: TRBJ2-7; cdr3_nt: TGTGCCAGCAGTTTATCAAACAGCCCCTACGAGCAGTACTTC; cdr3_aa: CASSLSNSPYEQYF
d_call: TRBD1; v_call: TRBV6-1; clone_size: NA; j_call: TRBJ1-5; cdr3_nt: TGTGCCAGCAGTGAAAGGGACAGGGGGCCTTTTTTTAGCAATCAGCCCCAGCATTTT; cdr3_aa: CASSERDRGPFFSNQPQHF
d_call: NA; v_call: TRBV4-3; clone_size: NA; j_call: TRBJ1-3; cdr3_nt: TGCGCCAGCAGCCAAGATCAGGGGGGAAACACCATATATTTT; cdr3_aa: CASSQDQGGNTIYF
d_call: TRBD2; v_call: TRBV18; clone_size: NA; j_call: TRBJ2-3; cdr3_nt: TGTGCCAGCTCAACCCTAGCGGCTAGCACAGATACGCAGTATTTT; cdr3_aa: CASSTLAASTDTQYF
d_call: NA; v_call: TRBV27; clone_size: NA; j_call: TRBJ1-5; cdr3_nt: TGTGCCAGCAGTTACAGTTATAGCAATCAGCCCCAGCATTTT; cdr3_aa: CASSYSYSNQPQHF
d_call: NA; v_call: TRBV18; clone_size: NA; j_call: TRBJ1-4; cdr3_nt: TGTGCCAGCTCACAGGGGCTGGGTGAAAAACTGTTTTTT; cdr3_aa: CASSQGLGEKLFF
d_call: TRBD2; v_call: TRBV28; clone_size: NA; j_call: TRBJ2-1; cdr3_nt: TGTGCCAGCAGTTCTAGCGGGAGGAAGGGCAATGAGCAGTTCTTC; cdr3_aa: CASSSSGRKGNEQFF
d_call: NA; v_call: TRBV19; clone_size: NA; j_call: TRBJ1-5; cdr3_nt: TGTGCCAGTAGTATATTACAGGGAGGGACTGGAAATCAGCCCCAGCATTTT; cdr3_aa: CASSILQGGTGNQPQHF
d_call: NA; v_call: TRBV10-1; clone_size: NA; j_call: TRBJ2-6; cdr3_nt: TGCGCCAGCAGTGCATCCGGGGCCAACGTCCTGACTTTC; cdr3_aa: CASSASGANVLTF
d_call: NA; v_call: TRBV29-1; clone_size: NA; j_call: TRBJ2-1; cdr3_nt: TGCAGCGTTGAAGGAGGTGCGGTGGACACCGAGCAGTTCTTC; cdr3_aa: CSVEGGAVDTEQFF
d_call: TRBD1; v_call: TRBV11-2; clone_size: NA; j_call: TRBJ1-1; cdr3_nt: TGTGCCAGCAGCCTAAGGACAGGGGGCGCGAACACTGAAGCTTTCTTT; cdr3_aa: CASSLRTGGANTEAFF
d_call: NA; v_call: TRBV10-3; clone_size: NA; j_call: TRBJ1-3; cdr3_nt: TGTGCCATCAGTGACCCGGGGGGGGTTGGAAACACCATATATTTT; cdr3_aa: CAISDPGGVGNTIYF
d_call: TRBD2; v_call: TRBV19; clone_size: NA; j_call: TRBJ2-5; cdr3_nt: TGTGCCAGTAGTGTCTCTAGCGGGGGGACCCAAGAGACCCAGTACTTC; cdr3_aa: CASSVSSGGTQETQYF
d_call: TRBD1; v_call: TRBV5-5; clone_size: NA; j_call: TRBJ2-7; cdr3_nt: TGTGCCAGCAGCCCACCGGGACAGGGAACCTACGAGCAGTACTTC; cdr3_aa: CASSPPGQGTYEQYF
d_call: NA; v_call: TRBV18; clone_size: NA; j_call: TRBJ1-2; cdr3_nt: TGTGCCAGCTCACCATCCAACCGAGAGCTCCTGATATATGGCTACACCTTC; cdr3_aa: CASSPSNRELLIYGYTF
d_call: NA; v_call: TRBV6-6; clone_size: NA; j_call: TRBJ2-1; cdr3_nt: TGTGCCAGCAGCCAAAAAACAGGGAATGTAGACAATGAGCAGTTCTTC; cdr3_aa: CASSQKTGNVDNEQFF
d_call: TRBD1; v_call: TRBV5-4; clone_size: NA; j_call: TRBJ1-1; cdr3_nt: TGTGCCAGCAGCCTGGACAGGGCTGGCACTGAAGCTTTCTTT; cdr3_aa: CASSLDRAGTEAFF
d_call: NA; v_call: TRBV6-6; clone_size: few; j_call: TRBJ1-5; cdr3_nt: TGTGCCAGCACCAACGGGGGTGGCAATCAGCCCCAGCATTTT; cdr3_aa: CASTNGGGNQPQHF
d_call: TRBD1; v_call: TRBV6-5; clone_size: NA; j_call: TRBJ1-4; cdr3_nt: TGTGCCAGCAGTTACCACAGGGGCACTAATGAAAAACTGTTTTTT; cdr3_aa: CASSYHRGTNEKLFF
d_call: NA; v_call: TRBV29-1; clone_size: NA; j_call: TRBJ2-1; cdr3_nt: TGCAGCGTTGAAAGACAAATCAATGAGCAGTTCTTC; cdr3_aa: CSVERQINEQFF
d_call: NA; v_call: TRBV11-2; clone_size: NA; j_call: TRBJ1-4; cdr3_nt: TGTGCCAGCAGGTCTTCTACAGGGTTCGAACTGTTTTTT; cdr3_aa: CASRSSTGFELFF
d_call: TRBD2; v_call: TRBV14; clone_size: NA; j_call: TRBJ2-3; cdr3_nt: TGTGCCAGCAGCCAAGGCATGGGACTAGCCGCGCAGTATTTT; cdr3_aa: CASSQGMGLAAQYF
d_call: TRBD2; v_call: TRBV14; clone_size: NA; j_call: TRBJ2-3; cdr3_nt: TGTGCCAGCAGCCAGTATTCTAGCGGAAGCACAGATACGCAGTATTTT; cdr3_aa: CASSQYSSGSTDTQYF
d_call: NA; v_call: TRBV7-9; clone_size: NA; j_call: TRBJ1-1; cdr3_nt: TGTGCCAGCAGCCGCCCGACAGGAAACACTGAAGCTTTCTTT; cdr3_aa: CASSRPTGNTEAFF
d_call: NA; v_call: TRBV14; clone_size: NA; j_call: TRBJ1-6; cdr3_nt: TGTGCCAGCAGCCTCGGCGGTTCTTCACCCCTCCACTTT; cdr3_aa: CASSLGGSSPLHF
d_call: NA; v_call: TRBV19; clone_size: NA; j_call: TRBJ2-5; cdr3_nt: TGTGCCAGTAATAACAGGGGGGGGGAGACCCAGTACTTC; cdr3_aa: CASNNRGGETQYF
d_call: TRBD1; v_call: TRBV2; clone_size: NA; j_call: TRBJ2-1; cdr3_nt: TGTGCCAGCAGTGAAGGGACAGGTCACAATGAGCAGTTCTTC; cdr3_aa: CASSEGTGHNEQFF
d_call: NA; v_call: TRBV2; clone_size: NA; j_call: TRBJ1-2; cdr3_nt: TGTGCCAGCAGTCAGGACAGAACCTATGGCTACACCTTC; cdr3_aa: CASSQDRTYGYTF
d_call: NA; v_call: TRBV5-1; clone_size: NA; j_call: TRBJ2-5; cdr3_nt: TGCGCCAGCAGCTTTCAGGGGTCGAGGGAGCAGTACTTC; cdr3_aa: CASSFQGSREQYF
d_call: TRBD1; v_call: TRBV18; clone_size: once; j_call: TRBJ1-2; cdr3_nt: TGTGCCAGCTCACAGGGACAGAACTATGGCTACACCTTC; cdr3_aa: CASSQGQNYGYTF
d_call: TRBD1; v_call: TRBV28; clone_size: NA; j_call: TRBJ2-7; cdr3_nt: TGTGCCAGCAGTTTCCCCCTCGGACAGGGTGTCGAGCAGTACTTC; cdr3_aa: CASSFPLGQGVEQYF
d_call: TRBD2; v_call: TRBV7-9; clone_size: NA; j_call: TRBJ2-1; cdr3_nt: TGTGCCAGCAGCCCGTTAGCGGGGGGGCGTAAAAGGAAGAATGAGCAGTTCTTC; cdr3_aa: CASSPLAGGRKRKNEQFF
d_call: NA; v_call: TRBV13; clone_size: NA; j_call: TRBJ2-1; cdr3_nt: TGTGCCAGCAGCTCTCCGGGGAGGAGCTCCTACAATGAGCAGTTCTTC; cdr3_aa: CASSSPGRSSYNEQFF
d_call: TRBD1; v_call: TRBV25-1; clone_size: NA; j_call: TRBJ1-6; cdr3_nt: TGTGCCAGCAGTCTCGGGACAGGGAATTCACCCCTCCACTTT; cdr3_aa: CASSLGTGNSPLHF
d_call: TRBD1; v_call: TRBV27; clone_size: once; j_call: TRBJ1-5; cdr3_nt: TGTGCCAGCAGTCCCTCGGTAGGGACAGTAAATCAGCCCCAGCATTTT; cdr3_aa: CASSPSVGTVNQPQHF
d_call: TRBD2; v_call: TRBV6-1; clone_size: NA; j_call: TRBJ2-5; cdr3_nt: TGTGCCAGCAGTGAATTGCGGGGGGGAGGTAGGGAGACCCAGTACTTC; cdr3_aa: CASSELRGGGRETQYF
d_call: NA; v_call: TRBV28; clone_size: NA; j_call: TRBJ1-4; cdr3_nt: TGTGCCAGCAGCGCCATCGGTCTTAAACTGTTTTTT; cdr3_aa: CASSAIGLKLFF
d_call: NA; v_call: TRBV20-1; clone_size: NA; j_call: TRBJ1-1; cdr3_nt: TGCAGTGCAACACGGGGGGAAGCTTTCTTT; cdr3_aa: CSATRGEAFF
d_call: TRBD1; v_call: TRBV2; clone_size: NA; j_call: TRBJ1-5; cdr3_nt: TGTGCCAGCAGCCCGGGACAGGGAAACCTTAATCAGCCCCAGCATTTT; cdr3_aa: CASSPGQGNLNQPQHF
d_call: TRBD2; v_call: TRBV7-8; clone_size: NA; j_call: TRBJ2-5; cdr3_nt: TGTGCCAGCAGCACCAACACCGGGGGGACGGAGCAGTACTTC; cdr3_aa: CASSTNTGGTEQYF
d_call: NA; v_call: TRBV19; clone_size: NA; j_call: TRBJ1-6; cdr3_nt: TGTGCCAGTAGTATGTCGGGGTTGGATTCACCCCTCCACTTT; cdr3_aa: CASSMSGLDSPLHF
d_call: TRBD1; v_call: TRBV7-9; clone_size: NA; j_call: TRBJ1-4; cdr3_nt: TGTGCCAGCAGCTTAGTAGGGACAGCAACTAATGAAAAACTGTTTTTT; cdr3_aa: CASSLVGTATNEKLFF
d_call: TRBD1; v_call: TRBV28; clone_size: NA; j_call: TRBJ2-7; cdr3_nt: TGTGCCAGCTGGCACCTACGGGCAGGGGGCCCCTACGAGCAGTACTTC; cdr3_aa: CASWHLRAGGPYEQYF
d_call: TRBD2; v_call: TRBV5-4; clone_size: NA; j_call: TRBJ2-2; cdr3_nt: TGTGCCAGCAGCTTGGTTTCCCTAGCGGGACAGAACACCGGGGAGCTGTTTTTT; cdr3_aa: CASSLVSLAGQNTGELFF
d_call: TRBD1; v_call: TRBV5-6; clone_size: NA; j_call: TRBJ2-3; cdr3_nt: TGTGCCAGCAGCTTGGCCACCAGAGGGGGCCGAACAGATACGCAGTATTTT; cdr3_aa: CASSLATRGGRTDTQYF
d_call: NA; v_call: TRBV27; clone_size: NA; j_call: TRBJ1-5; cdr3_nt: TGTGCCAGCAGCTGGCGGGGCGACAATCAGCCCCAGCATTTT; cdr3_aa: CASSWRGDNQPQHF
d_call: TRBD1; v_call: TRBV5-1; clone_size: few; j_call: TRBJ1-4; cdr3_nt: TGCGCCAGCGCGACAGGGCTCATGGAAAAACTGTTTTTT; cdr3_aa: CASATGLMEKLFF